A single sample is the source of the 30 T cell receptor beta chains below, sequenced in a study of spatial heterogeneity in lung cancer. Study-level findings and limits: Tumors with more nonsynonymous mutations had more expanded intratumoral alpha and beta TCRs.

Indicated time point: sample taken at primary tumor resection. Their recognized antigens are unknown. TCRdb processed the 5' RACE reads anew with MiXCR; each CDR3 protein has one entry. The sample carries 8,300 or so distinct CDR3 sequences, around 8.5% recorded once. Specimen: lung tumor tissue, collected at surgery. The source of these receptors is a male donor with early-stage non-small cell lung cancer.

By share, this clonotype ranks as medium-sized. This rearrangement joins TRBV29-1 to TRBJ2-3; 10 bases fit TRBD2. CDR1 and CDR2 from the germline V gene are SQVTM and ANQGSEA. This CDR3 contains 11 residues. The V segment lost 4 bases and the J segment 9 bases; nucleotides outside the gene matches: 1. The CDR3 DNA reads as TGCAGCGTTGCGACTAGCGGGACGCAGTATTTT. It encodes CSVATSGTQYF.

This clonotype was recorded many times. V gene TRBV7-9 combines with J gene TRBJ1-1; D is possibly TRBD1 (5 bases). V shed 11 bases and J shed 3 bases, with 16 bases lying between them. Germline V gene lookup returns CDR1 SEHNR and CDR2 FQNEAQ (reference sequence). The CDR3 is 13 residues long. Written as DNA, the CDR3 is TGTGCCGCCGGAAGGCAGGGTGACACTGAAGCTTTCTTT. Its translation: CAAGRQGDTEAFF.

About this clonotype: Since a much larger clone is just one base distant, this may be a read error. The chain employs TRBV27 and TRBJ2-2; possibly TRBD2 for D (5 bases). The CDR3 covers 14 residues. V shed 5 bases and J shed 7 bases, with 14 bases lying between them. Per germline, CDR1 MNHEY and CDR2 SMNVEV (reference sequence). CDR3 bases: TGTGCCAGCAGTCAAAGGACTGACATCGGGGAGCTGTTTTTT. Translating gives CASSQRTDIGELFF.

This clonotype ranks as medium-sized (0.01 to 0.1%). Written as DNA, the CDR3 is TGTGCCAGCAGCTTAAAGTCGCCAGGGGGTCTAGCGGCCCTAACCACAGATACGCAGTATTTT. Protein sequence: CASSLKSPGGLAALTTDTQYF. The chain couples TRBV7-2 to TRBJ2-3, with D possibly being TRBD1 or TRBD2 (7 bases each). CDR1 is SGHTA, CDR2 FQGNSA, per germline. V lost 2 bases and J 2 bases, leaving 29 bases between the germline ends. CDR3 length equals 21 residues. The full variable domain, its missing parts supplied by reference TRBV7-2 and TRBJ2-3, is GAGVSQSPSNKVTEKGKDVELRCDPISGHTALYWYRQSLGQGLEFLIYFQGNSAPDKSGLPSDRFSAERTGGSVSTLTIQRTQQEDSAVYLCASSLKSPGGLAALTTDTQYFGPGTRLTVL.

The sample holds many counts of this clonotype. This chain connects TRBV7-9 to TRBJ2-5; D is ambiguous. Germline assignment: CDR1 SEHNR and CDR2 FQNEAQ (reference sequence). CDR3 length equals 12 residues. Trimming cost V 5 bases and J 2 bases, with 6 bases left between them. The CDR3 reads CASSGEQETQYF. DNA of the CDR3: TGTGCCAGCAGCGGGGAACAAGAGACCCAGTACTTC.

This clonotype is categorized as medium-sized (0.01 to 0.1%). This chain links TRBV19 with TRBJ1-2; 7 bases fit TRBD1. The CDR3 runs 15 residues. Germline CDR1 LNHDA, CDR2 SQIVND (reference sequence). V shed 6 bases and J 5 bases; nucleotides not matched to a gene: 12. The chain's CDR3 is CASSRDRTKRYGYTF. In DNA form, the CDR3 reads TGTGCCAGTAGCCGGGACAGAACAAAACGATATGGCTACACCTTC.

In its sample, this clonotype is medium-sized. CDR3 sequence: CATMGGDNTGELFF. For the CDR3, the DNA is TGTGCCACCATGGGCGGGGATAACACCGGGGAGCTGTTTTTT. This rearrangement joins TRBV24-1 to TRBJ2-2; D perhaps matches TRBD2 (6 bases). V lost 8 bases and J lost 2, with 11 bases in between. This CDR3 is 14 amino acids long. CDR1 is KGHDR and CDR2 is SFDVKD in the germline V gene.

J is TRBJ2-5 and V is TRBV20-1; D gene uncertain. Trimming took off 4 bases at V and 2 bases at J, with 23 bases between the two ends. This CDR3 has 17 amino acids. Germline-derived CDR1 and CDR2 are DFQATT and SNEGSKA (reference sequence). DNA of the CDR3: TGCAGTGCTAATGGGGAAATGTTGACGGCTATGCAAGAGACCCAGTACTTC. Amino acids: CSANGEMLTAMQETQYF.

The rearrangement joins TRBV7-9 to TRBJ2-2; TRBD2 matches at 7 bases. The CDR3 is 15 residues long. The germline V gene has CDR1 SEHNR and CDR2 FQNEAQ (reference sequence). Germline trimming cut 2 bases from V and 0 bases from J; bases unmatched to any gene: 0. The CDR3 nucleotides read TGTGCCAGCAGCTTACGGGGGGCGAACACCGGGGAGCTGTTTTTT. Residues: CASSLRGANTGELFF.

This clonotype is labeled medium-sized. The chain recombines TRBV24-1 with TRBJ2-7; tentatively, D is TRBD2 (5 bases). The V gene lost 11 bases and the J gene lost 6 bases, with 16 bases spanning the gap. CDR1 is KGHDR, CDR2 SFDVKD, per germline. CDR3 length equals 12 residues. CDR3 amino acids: CAILGSPGEQYF. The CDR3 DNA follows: TGTGCCATTCTGGGGAGCCCAGGCGAGCAGTACTTC.

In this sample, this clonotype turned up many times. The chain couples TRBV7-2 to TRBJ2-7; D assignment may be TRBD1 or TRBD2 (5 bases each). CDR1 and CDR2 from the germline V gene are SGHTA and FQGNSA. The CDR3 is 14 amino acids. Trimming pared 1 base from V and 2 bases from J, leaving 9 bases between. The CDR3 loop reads CASSLGGTAYEQYF. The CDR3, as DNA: TGTGCCAGCAGCTTAGGGGGGACGGCCTACGAGCAGTACTTC.

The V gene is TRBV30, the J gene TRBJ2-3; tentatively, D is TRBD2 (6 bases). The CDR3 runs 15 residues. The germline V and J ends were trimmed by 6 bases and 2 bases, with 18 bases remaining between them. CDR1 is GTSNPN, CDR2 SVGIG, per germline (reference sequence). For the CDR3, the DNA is TGTGCCTGTCCTAGGAGGCGGGGTAACACAGATACGCAGTATTTT. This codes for CACPRRRGNTDTQYF.

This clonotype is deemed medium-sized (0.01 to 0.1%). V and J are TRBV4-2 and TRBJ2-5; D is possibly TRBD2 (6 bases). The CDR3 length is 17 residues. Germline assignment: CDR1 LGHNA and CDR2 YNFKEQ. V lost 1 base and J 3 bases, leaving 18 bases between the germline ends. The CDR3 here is CASSQGGLLADEETQYF. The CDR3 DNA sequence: TGTGCCAGCAGCCAAGGGGGCCTCTTAGCGGATGAAGAGACCCAGTACTTC.

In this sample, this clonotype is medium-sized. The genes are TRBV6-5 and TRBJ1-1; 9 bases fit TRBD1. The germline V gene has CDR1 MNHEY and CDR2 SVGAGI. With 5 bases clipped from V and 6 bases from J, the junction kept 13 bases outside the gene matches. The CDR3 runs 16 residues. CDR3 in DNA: TGTGCCAGCAGTCCGAGCGGACAGGGGAAGGGTTCTGAAGCTTTCTTT. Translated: CASSPSGQGKGSEAFF.

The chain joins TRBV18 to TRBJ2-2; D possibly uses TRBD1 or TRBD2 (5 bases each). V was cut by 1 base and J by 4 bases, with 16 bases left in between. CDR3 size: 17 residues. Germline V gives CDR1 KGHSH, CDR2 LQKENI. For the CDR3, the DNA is TGTGCCAGCTCACCACAGATATGGGACGGGGCCACCGGGGAGCTGTTTTTT. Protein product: CASSPQIWDGATGELFF.

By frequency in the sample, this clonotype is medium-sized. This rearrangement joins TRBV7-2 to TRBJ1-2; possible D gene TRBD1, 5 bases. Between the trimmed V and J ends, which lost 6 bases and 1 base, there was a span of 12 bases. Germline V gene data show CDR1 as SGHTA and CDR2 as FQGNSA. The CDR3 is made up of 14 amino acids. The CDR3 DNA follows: TGTGCCAGCAGTAGGGGCGGACTTAACTATGGCTACACCTTC. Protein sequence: CASSRGGLNYGYTF.

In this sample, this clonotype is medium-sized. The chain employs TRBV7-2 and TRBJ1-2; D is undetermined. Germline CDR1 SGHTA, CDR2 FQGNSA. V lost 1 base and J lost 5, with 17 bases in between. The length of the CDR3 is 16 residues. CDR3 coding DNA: TGTGCCAGCAGCTTAGATGGTGGGCGGCTGGTATATGGCTACACCTTC. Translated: CASSLDGGRLVYGYTF.

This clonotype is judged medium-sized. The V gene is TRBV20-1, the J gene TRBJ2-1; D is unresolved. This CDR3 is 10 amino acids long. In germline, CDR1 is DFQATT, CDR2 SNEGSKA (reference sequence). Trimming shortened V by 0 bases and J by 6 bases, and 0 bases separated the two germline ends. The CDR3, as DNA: TGCAGTGCTAGAGACAATGAGCAGTTCTTC. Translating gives CSARDNEQFF.

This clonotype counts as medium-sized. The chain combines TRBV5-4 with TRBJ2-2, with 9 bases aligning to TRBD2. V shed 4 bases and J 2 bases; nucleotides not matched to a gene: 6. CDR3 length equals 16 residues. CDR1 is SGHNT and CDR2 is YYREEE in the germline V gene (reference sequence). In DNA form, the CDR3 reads TGTGCCAGCAGCCCGCGGACTAGCGTCAACACCGGGGAGCTGTTTTTT. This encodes CASSPRTSVNTGELFF.

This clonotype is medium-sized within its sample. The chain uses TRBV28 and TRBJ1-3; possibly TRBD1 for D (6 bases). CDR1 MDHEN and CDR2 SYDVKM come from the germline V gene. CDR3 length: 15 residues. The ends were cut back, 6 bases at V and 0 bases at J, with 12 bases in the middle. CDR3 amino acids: CASSKGGLSGNTIYF. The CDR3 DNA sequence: TGTGCCAGCAGCAAGGGGGGACTCTCTGGAAACACCATATATTTT.

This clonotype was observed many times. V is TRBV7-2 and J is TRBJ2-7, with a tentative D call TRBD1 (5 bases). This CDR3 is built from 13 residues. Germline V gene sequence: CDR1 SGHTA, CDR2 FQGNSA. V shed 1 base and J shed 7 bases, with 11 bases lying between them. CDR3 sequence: CASSLVFREEQYF. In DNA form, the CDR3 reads TGTGCCAGCAGCTTAGTTTTCAGGGAAGAGCAGTACTTC.

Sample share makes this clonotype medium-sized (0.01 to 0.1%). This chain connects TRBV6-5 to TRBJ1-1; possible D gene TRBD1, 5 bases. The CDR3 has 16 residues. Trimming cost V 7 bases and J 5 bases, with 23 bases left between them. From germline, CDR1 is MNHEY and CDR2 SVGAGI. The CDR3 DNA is TGTGCCAGCACCCAAAGATGGGGCGGGCCCTCAACTGAAGCTTTCTTT. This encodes CASTQRWGGPSTEAFF.

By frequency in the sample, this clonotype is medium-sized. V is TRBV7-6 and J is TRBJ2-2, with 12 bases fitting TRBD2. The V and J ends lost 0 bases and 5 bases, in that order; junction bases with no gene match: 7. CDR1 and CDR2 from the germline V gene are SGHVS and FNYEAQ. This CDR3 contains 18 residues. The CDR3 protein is CASSLARTSGIGTGELFF. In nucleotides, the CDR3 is TGTGCCAGCAGCTTAGCGAGGACTAGCGGGATAGGAACCGGGGAGCTGTTTTTT.

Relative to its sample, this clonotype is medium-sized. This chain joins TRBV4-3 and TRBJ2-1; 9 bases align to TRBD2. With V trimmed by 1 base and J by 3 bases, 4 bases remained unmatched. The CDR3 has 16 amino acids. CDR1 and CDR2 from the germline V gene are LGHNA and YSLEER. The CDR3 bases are TGCGCCAGCAGCCAAGCCGGGACTAGCTTCTACAATGAGCAGTTCTTC. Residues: CASSQAGTSFYNEQFF.

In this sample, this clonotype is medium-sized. The CDR3 loop is CASGAFKAGVGYEQYF. The CDR3, as DNA: TGTGCCAGCGGGGCCTTTAAAGCGGGAGTGGGCTACGAGCAGTACTTC. The chain joins TRBV28 to TRBJ2-7; 8 nucleotides agree with TRBD2. With V trimmed by 8 bases and J by 3 bases, 15 bases remained unmatched. The CDR3 contains 16 residues. Germline V lookup: CDR1 MDHEN, CDR2 SYDVKM.

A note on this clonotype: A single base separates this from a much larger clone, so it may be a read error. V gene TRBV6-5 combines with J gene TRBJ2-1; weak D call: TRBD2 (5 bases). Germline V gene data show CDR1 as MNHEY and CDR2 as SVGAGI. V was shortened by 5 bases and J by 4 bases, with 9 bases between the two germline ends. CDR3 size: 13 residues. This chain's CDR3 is CASSTLAYNEQFF. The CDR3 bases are TGTGCCAGCAGTACCCTAGCTTACAATGAGCAGTTCTTC.

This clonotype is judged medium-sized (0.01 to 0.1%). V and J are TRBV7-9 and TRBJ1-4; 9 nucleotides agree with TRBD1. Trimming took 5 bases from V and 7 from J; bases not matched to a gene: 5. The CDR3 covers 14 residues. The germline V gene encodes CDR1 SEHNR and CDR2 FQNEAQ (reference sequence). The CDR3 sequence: CASSNRGRIEKLFF. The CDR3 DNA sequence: TGTGCCAGCAGCAACAGGGGGCGGATTGAAAAACTGTTTTTT.

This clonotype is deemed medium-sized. The CDR3 region is CASSFFRTSGAYEQYF. CDR3 nucleotides: TGCGCCAGCAGCTTCTTTCGGACTAGCGGGGCCTACGAGCAGTACTTC. This chain links TRBV5-1 with TRBJ2-7; 12 positions match TRBD2. The CDR3 totals 16 residues. Germline CDR1 is SGHRS and CDR2 is YFSETQ. The trim removed 2 bases at V and 2 bases at J, leaving 5 bases unmatched.

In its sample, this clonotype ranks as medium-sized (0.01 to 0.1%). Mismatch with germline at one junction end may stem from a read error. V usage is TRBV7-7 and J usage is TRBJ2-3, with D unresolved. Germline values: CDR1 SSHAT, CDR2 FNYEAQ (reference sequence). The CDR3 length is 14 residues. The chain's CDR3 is CASSLENSPDTQYF. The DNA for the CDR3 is TGTGCTAGCAGCTTAGAGAATAGCCCAGATACGCAGTATTTT.

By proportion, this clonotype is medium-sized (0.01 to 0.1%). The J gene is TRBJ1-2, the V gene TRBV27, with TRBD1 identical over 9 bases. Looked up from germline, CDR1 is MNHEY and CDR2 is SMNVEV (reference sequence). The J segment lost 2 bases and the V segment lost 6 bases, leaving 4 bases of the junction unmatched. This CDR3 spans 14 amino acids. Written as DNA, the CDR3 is TGTGCCAGCAGAACCGGGACAGGGAACTATGGCTACACCTTC. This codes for CASRTGTGNYGYTF.